Following are 15 T cell receptor beta chains from one sample sequenced in a study of cytomegalovirus exposure and HLA in healthy donors. PCR primers comprised 60 Vbeta and 13 Jbeta primers. Produced via immunoSEQ multiplex PCR; TCRdb's table is partial and in-frame only. The sample includes some 150,000 clones, approximately 83% of them seen just once. Sequenced sample: PBMCs. These receptors were taken from a woman between 18 and 29 years old in good health and CMV-seronegative.

V gene TRBV7-2 combines with J gene TRBJ1-5; no definite D call. The CDR3 contains 15 residues. Germline CDR1 reads SGHTA; CDR2 reads FQGNSA. V was pared by 1 base and J by 4 bases, with 11 bases between. The CDR3 sequence is CASSLDLRRNQPQHF. DNA for the CDR3: TGTGCCAGCAGCTTAGACCTGAGGAGGAATCAGCCCCAGCATTTT.

The genes are TRBV5-1 and TRBJ2-7; TRBD1 matches at 12 bases. The CDR3 is 15 amino acids. The junction had 7 bases not matched to a gene; V was cut back by 4 bases and J by 5 bases. The V gene's germline CDR1 is SGHRS and CDR2 YFSETQ. The CDR3 sequence: CASSPRDRGRDEQYF. The CDR3 DNA follows: TGCGCCAGCAGCCCCCGGGACAGGGGGCGCGACGAGCAGTACTTC.

The genes are TRBV6-5 and TRBJ2-5, with 8 positions matching TRBD1. Germline V gene data show CDR1 as MNHEY and CDR2 as SVGAGI. V lost 5 bases, J lost 6 bases, and 5 bases stayed unmatched. This CDR3 comprises 13 residues. The CDR3 loop is CASSAQGAKTQYF. The CDR3 coding sequence is TGTGCCAGCAGTGCCCAGGGGGCCAAGACCCAGTACTTC.

The chain carries TRBV7-6 and TRBJ1-4; 8 positions match TRBD1. V lost 9 bases, J lost 0 bases, and 15 bases stayed unmatched. This CDR3 is 18 amino acids long. Germline values: CDR1 SGHVS, CDR2 FNYEAQ. This CDR3 reads CARGSGTGSRATNEKLFF. The CDR3 bases are TGTGCCAGGGGTTCCGGGACAGGATCGAGAGCAACTAATGAAAAACTGTTTTTT.

This clone showed up just a few times. V gene TRBV9 combines with J gene TRBJ2-3, with 15 nucleotides matching TRBD2. This CDR3 is built from 17 residues. Germline assignment: CDR1 SGDLS and CDR2 YYNGEE. Trimming took 0 bases from V and 4 from J; bases not matched to a gene: 3. CDR3 DNA sequence: TGTGCCAGCAGCGTAGGGACTAGCGGGGGGGCGCCAGATACGCAGTATTTT. This sequence encodes CASSVGTSGGAPDTQYF.

The V and J genes are TRBV11-3 and TRBJ1-2; D might be TRBD1 (6 bases). V dropped 1 base and J dropped 8 bases, with 11 bases sitting between them. This CDR3 contains 13 residues. The germline V gene has CDR1 SGHNT and CDR2 YENEEA. In DNA, the CDR3 is TGTGCCAGCAGCTTAGCAGGGGCGGACGGCTACACCTTC. Amino acid sequence: CASSLAGADGYTF.

The chain is built from TRBV7-2 and TRBJ2-7, with 11 bases aligning to TRBD2. Germline CDR1 reads SGHTA; CDR2 reads FQGNSA. V lost 1 base and J lost 5; bases outside the gene matches: 7. The CDR3 consists of 16 residues. CDR3: CASSLVPSGGWNEQYF. The CDR3 region has the DNA TGTGCCAGCAGCTTAGTTCCTAGCGGGGGGTGGAACGAGCAGTACTTC.

The chain links TRBV6-4 to TRBJ1-5; a weak D match, TRBD1 (6 bases). The germline V and J ends were trimmed by 4 bases and 3 bases, with 10 bases remaining between them. The V gene's germline CDR1 is MRHNA and CDR2 SNTAGT. The length of the CDR3 is 14 residues. The CDR3 nucleotides read TGTGCCAGCAGTGCCCAGGGGAACAATCAGCCCCAGCATTTT. It codes for CASSAQGNNQPQHF.

The rearrangement uses TRBV29-1 and TRBJ1-2; D possibly corresponds to TRBD1 (5 bases). Germline V CDR1 and CDR2: SQVTM, ANQGSEA. V lost 3 bases to trimming and J lost 3 bases, with 8 bases between them. The CDR3 totals 12 residues. CDR3 nucleotide sequence: TGCAGCGTTGATGGCAGGGACTATGGCTACACCTTC. This codes for CSVDGRDYGYTF.

The chain is built from TRBV9 and TRBJ1-1; no definite D call. In germline, CDR1 is SGDLS, CDR2 YYNGEE. The germline V and J ends were trimmed by 3 bases and 3 bases, with 12 bases remaining between them. The CDR3 runs to 14 residues. CDR3 sequence (DNA): TGTGCCAGCAGCGGGTCTACGAGTTACACTGAAGCTTTCTTT. It codes for CASSGSTSYTEAFF.

This sequence joins TRBV10-1 and TRBJ1-6; D not certain. The CDR3 is 13 amino acids. CDR1 WNHNN and CDR2 SYGVQD come from the germline V gene (reference sequence). Trimming cost V 4 bases and J 7 bases, with 8 bases left between them. The CDR3 sequence: CASSVTANSPLHF. The CDR3 DNA sequence: TGCGCCAGCAGTGTTACAGCAAATTCACCCCTCCACTTT.

This sequence joins TRBV25-1 and TRBJ1-1; weak D call: TRBD1 (6 bases). V gave up 4 bases and J gave up 8 bases, with 14 bases separating them. Germline values: CDR1 MGHDK, CDR2 SYGVNS. The CDR3 spans 13 residues. The CDR3 region is CASSGSGTREAFF. For the CDR3, the DNA is TGTGCCAGCAGTGGCTCTGGGACAAGGGAAGCTTTCTTT.

The gene calls are TRBV28 and TRBJ2-6; D may be TRBD1 (5 bases). V lost 6 bases and J lost 1, with 22 bases in between. In germline, CDR1 is MDHEN, CDR2 SYDVKM. The CDR3 length is 19 residues. Here the CDR3 DNA reads TGTGCCAGCAGCTCAACGGCAGGGCAGGGTGGGTCTGGGGCCAACGTCCTGACTTTC. Protein sequence: CASSSTAGQGGSGANVLTF.

With respect to this clone: One junction end does not reproduce the germline sequence, and a read error may be involved. This chain uses TRBV6-6 with TRBJ1-2, with 8 bases matching TRBD1. CDR1 is MNHNY, CDR2 SVGAGI, per germline (reference sequence). The CDR3 contains 16 residues. For the CDR3, the DNA is TGTGCCGGCAGTTACACCGGACAGGGAGTCAACTATGGCTACACCTTC. The encoded protein is CAGSYTGQGVNYGYTF.

This clone was detected a few times. This chain links TRBV6-6 with TRBJ1-2; D unresolved. The CDR3 consists of 15 residues. Looked up from germline, CDR1 is MNHNY and CDR2 is SVGAGI (reference sequence). V shed 3 bases and J shed 2 bases, with 13 bases lying between them. For the CDR3, the DNA is TGTGCCAGCAGTTATAGCGGCACGGCGAACTATGGCTACACCTTC. It translates to CASSYSGTANYGYTF.